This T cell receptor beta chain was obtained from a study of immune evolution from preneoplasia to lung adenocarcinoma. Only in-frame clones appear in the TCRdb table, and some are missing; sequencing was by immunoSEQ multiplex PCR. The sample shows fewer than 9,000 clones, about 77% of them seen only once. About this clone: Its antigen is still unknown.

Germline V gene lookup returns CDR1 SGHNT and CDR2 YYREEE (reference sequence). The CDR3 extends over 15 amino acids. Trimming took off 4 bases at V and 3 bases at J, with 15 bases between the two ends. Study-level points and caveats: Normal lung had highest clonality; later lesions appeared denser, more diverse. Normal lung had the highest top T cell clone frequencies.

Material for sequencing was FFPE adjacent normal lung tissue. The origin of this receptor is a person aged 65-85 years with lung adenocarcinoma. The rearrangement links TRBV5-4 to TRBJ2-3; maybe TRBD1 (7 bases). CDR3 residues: CASSRGTEITDTQYF. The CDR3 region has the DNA TGTGCCAGCAGCCGCGGGACAGAGATAACAGATACGCAGTATTTT.